Below are 8 T cell receptor beta chains sequenced from a single sample in a study of Graves' ophthalmopathy and Graves' hyperthyroidism. RNA transcripts provided the template for amplifying TCR beta CDR3 regions. First-round RT-PCR with HTBI primers preceded a second-round multiplex PCR. TCRdb called the multiplex PCR reads again in MiXCR, with one record for every CDR3 protein. The sample holds about 410,000 distinct CDR3 sequences, around 20% seen once. The sequencing sample was made of peripheral blood. These receptors were obtained from a woman under 30 with Graves' ophthalmopathy.

This clonotype was seen ten or more times. V usage is TRBV7-8 and J usage is TRBJ2-5, with 7 bases identical to TRBD2. Per the germline V gene, CDR1 is SGHVS and CDR2 is FQNEAQ. The CDR3 runs 15 residues. Trimming at V came to 2 bases and at J to 6 bases, leaving 9 bases not matched to a gene. CDR3 region: CASSLPASGGKTQYF. The CDR3 DNA reads as TGTGCCAGCAGCTTACCCGCTAGCGGAGGAAAGACCCAGTACTTC.

This clonotype was counted many times. The J gene is TRBJ2-7, the V gene TRBV7-2; 10 positions agree with TRBD2. CDR3 length equals 15 residues. Germline V gene sequence: CDR1 SGHTA, CDR2 FQGNSA. V lost 0 bases, J lost 4 bases, and 3 bases stayed unmatched. The CDR3, as DNA: TGTGCCAGCAGCTTAGCGCCTAGCGGGAGTTACGAGCAGTACTTC. It yields the protein CASSLAPSGSYEQYF.

This clonotype has at least ten counts. The V gene is TRBV5-6, the J gene TRBJ2-7, with 7 bases fitting TRBD1. Per germline, CDR1 SGHDT and CDR2 YYEEEE. Trimming cost V 4 bases and J 3 bases; bases outside gene matches: 7. This CDR3 spans 14 amino acids. This CDR3 reads CASSTLGQYYEQYF. The DNA for the CDR3 is TGTGCCAGCAGCACCCTGGGACAGTACTACGAGCAGTACTTC.

This clonotype came up many times. The chain joins TRBV12-3 or TRBV12-4 to TRBJ1-1; TRBD1 is a possible D gene (6 bases). This CDR3 comprises 14 residues. V was trimmed by 7 bases and J by 3 bases, leaving 15 bases between them. CDR3 protein: CASTQKDSDTEAFF. The CDR3 DNA follows: TGTGCCAGCACCCAAAAGGACAGTGACACTGAAGCTTTCTTT.

This clonotype was found many times. The chain employs TRBV20-1 and TRBJ1-4, with D uncertain. V was trimmed by 0 bases and J by 8 bases, leaving 10 bases between them. This CDR3 comprises 13 residues. The germline CDR1 and CDR2 sequences are DFQATT and SNEGSKA (reference sequence). CDR3 sequence (DNA): TGCAGTGCTAGAGACCCATGGCGGGAAAAACTGTTTTTT. Translated, it gives CSARDPWREKLFF.

This clonotype was found many times. The chain has TRBV20-1 and TRBJ2-7; TRBD2 matches 13 bases. V lost 6 bases to trimming and J lost 0 bases; unmatched junction nucleotides: 5. The germline CDR1 and CDR2 sequences are DFQATT and SNEGSKA (reference sequence). CDR3 length: 15 amino acids. CDR3 sequence (DNA): TGCAGTGCCGAGGGACTAGCGGGACGCTCCTACGAGCAGTACTTC. It yields the protein CSAEGLAGRSYEQYF.

This clonotype was picked up many times. V and J are TRBV2 and TRBJ1-1; D uncertain. The CDR3 has 15 residues. The germline V and J ends were trimmed by 1 base and 4 bases, with 13 bases remaining between them. The germline V gene encodes CDR1 SNHLY and CDR2 FYNNEI. The CDR3 nucleotides read TGTGCCAGCAGTGAAGAGGAGAGGGTGATCACTGAAGCTTTCTTT. Translating it yields CASSEEERVITEAFF.

This clonotype has at least ten counts. The chain is built from TRBV7-9 and TRBJ1-5; D remains ambiguous. Germline CDR1 and CDR2: SEHNR and FQNEAQ (reference sequence). Trimming shortened V by 5 bases and J by 6 bases, and 11 bases separated the two germline ends. The CDR3 covers 13 residues. The CDR3 region is CASSLAGGQPQHF. The CDR3 DNA sequence: TGTGCCAGCAGCCTGGCGGGAGGTCAGCCCCAGCATTTT.